A single T cell receptor (beta chain) is shown here with its context. Its matching antigen is unknown. Amplification used 60 Vbeta primers and 13 Jbeta primers. Data came from immunoSEQ multiplex PCR; TCRdb stores just in-frame clones and leaves some out. This sample has some 170,000 clones, with nearly 80% found just once. The trim removed 4 bases at V and 5 bases at J, leaving 9 bases unmatched. The CDR3 contains 15 residues. Germline CDR1 reads SEHNR; CDR2 reads FQNEAQ (reference sequence). These data originate in a study of cytomegalovirus exposure and HLA in healthy donors. General study findings and limits: Presence/absence comparisons presumed near-even sequencing depth among donors.

The V call is TRBV7-9, the J call TRBJ2-5, with 8 bases fitting TRBD2. The origin of this receptor is a female donor in good health and CMV-seronegative. The sample comprised PBMCs. DNA of the CDR3: TGTGCCAGCAGCTACCCGACGGGGGGGCGGGAGACCCAGTACTTC. It codes for CASSYPTGGRETQYF.